The next 20 T cell receptor beta chains were all read from a single sample in a study of regulatory T cells in long-lasting Graves disease. Through Arm-PCR of CDR3 regions and iRepertoire HTBI primers, TCR beta libraries were built. Each CDR3 protein gets one entry after TCRdb re-called the multiplex PCR reads with MiXCR. The sample consists of under 300,000 distinct CDR3 sequences, 18% of them appearing once. Time point specified: newly diagnosed GD, antithyroid drugs for less than 3 months. The authors made the TCR library using RNA they extracted from PBMCs. The same data also went into a second study, on T cells in Graves' hyperthyroidism and ophthalmopathy.

The specimen was peripheral blood mononuclear cells (PBMCs), collected at new diagnosis, from a patient treated with antithyroid drugs. Receptor source: a woman aged 30 to 39 with Graves disease.

This clonotype was counted only a few times. The V call is TRBV20-1, the J call TRBJ2-4, with D perhaps TRBD1 or TRBD2 (5 bases each). The V end was cut by 6 bases, the J end by 7 bases, with 16 bases between. This CDR3 comprises 13 residues. Germline CDR1 and CDR2: DFQATT and SNEGSKA (reference sequence). The CDR3 protein is CSAYEGSANIQYF. The DNA for the CDR3 is TGCAGTGCGTACGAGGGGAGTGCGAACATTCAGTACTTC.

This clonotype was found many times. The chain joins TRBV27 to TRBJ2-7; unclear D gene. CDR1 MNHEY and CDR2 SMNVEV come from the germline V gene (reference sequence). Trimming pared 5 bases from V and 6 bases from J, leaving 8 bases between. CDR3 length equals 11 residues. CDR3: CASSVGPEQYF. CDR3 coding DNA: TGTGCCAGCAGTGTCGGACCCGAGCAGTACTTC.

J is TRBJ2-7 and V is TRBV5-1; perhaps TRBD2 as D (6 bases). From germline, CDR1 is SGHRS and CDR2 YFSETQ. This CDR3 has 14 residues. V was clipped by 4 bases and J by 4 bases, with 15 bases between them. The CDR3 DNA sequence: TGCGCCAGCAGCCTGGGACTTACCACTTACGAGCAGTACTTC. Translated, it gives CASSLGLTTYEQYF.

This clonotype was seen repeatedly, ten times or more. The J gene is TRBJ2-1, the V gene TRBV20-1; 10 nucleotides match TRBD1. Trimming at V came to 5 bases and at J to 9 bases, leaving 10 bases not matched to a gene. CDR3 length: 14 amino acids. The V gene's germline CDR1 is DFQATT and CDR2 SNEGSKA (reference sequence). This CDR3 is CSAQSMGDRGEQFF. As DNA, the CDR3 is TGCAGTGCTCAAAGTATGGGGGACAGGGGTGAGCAGTTCTTC.

About this clonotype itself: This may stem from a read error, because a much larger clone lies one nucleotide away. The chain couples TRBV19 to TRBJ1-1; 8 bases align to TRBD1. The CDR3 contains 15 residues. The V gene's germline CDR1 is LNHDA and CDR2 SQIVND (reference sequence). CDR3 in DNA: TGTGCCAGTAGTACGAAAGACAGGGGAAGCACTGAAACTTTCTTT. The encoded protein is CASSTKDRGSTETFF.

In its sample, this clonotype was seen many times. This sequence joins TRBV5-8 and TRBJ1-6, with TRBD1 as a possible D gene (5 bases). The CDR3 is made up of 14 amino acids. Germline-derived CDR1 and CDR2 are SGHTS and YDEGEE. V shed 2 bases and J shed 6 bases, with 9 bases lying between them. The DNA of the CDR3 is TGTGCCAGCAGCTTCGGGGGTCGTAATTCACCCCTCCACTTT. It encodes CASSFGGRNSPLHF.

Note on this clonotype: Just one base apart from a much larger clone, this may be a read error. The chain recombines TRBV20-1 with TRBJ2-7; the D is unclear. The CDR3 runs 10 residues. V lost 2 bases to trimming and J lost 7 bases, with 6 bases between them. CDR1 and CDR2 from the germline V gene are DFQATT and SNEGSKA (reference sequence). The CDR3 DNA reads TGCAGTGCTAGATGGGATGAGCAGTACTTC. Amino acids: CSARWDEQYF.

This clonotype was counted ten times or more. The gene calls are TRBV20-1 and TRBJ2-2; perhaps TRBD2 as D (5 bases). Trimming left V 0 bases short and J 6 bases short, with 20 bases between. The V gene's germline CDR1 is DFQATT and CDR2 SNEGSKA (reference sequence). CDR3 length: 17 residues. CDR3 sequence: CSARDASTLRGSGELFF. The CDR3 nucleotides are TGCAGTGCTAGAGATGCTAGCACACTAAGAGGTTCCGGGGAGCTGTTTTTT.

This clonotype was found a few times. The rearrangement joins TRBV12-3 or TRBV12-4 to TRBJ2-1; 9 bases line up with TRBD2. Losses at the gene ends were 3 bases for V and 4 bases for J; bases not matched to a gene: 7. The CDR3 length is 16 residues. The CDR3 DNA sequence: TGTGCCAGCAGTTTTTTACGGACTAGCGAGTACAATGAGCAGTTCTTC. This gives the protein CASSFLRTSEYNEQFF.

This clonotype showed up many times. This rearrangement joins TRBV6-1 to TRBJ2-7; tentatively, D is TRBD1 or TRBD2 (6 bases each). Trimming shortened V by 6 bases and J by 7 bases, and 19 bases separated the two germline ends. Per germline, CDR1 MNHNS and CDR2 SASEGT. The length of the CDR3 is 14 residues. CDR3 nucleotides: TGTGCCAGCAGCGTATTAAAGGGGGGCGAGGAGCAGTACTTC. Encoded protein: CASSVLKGGEEQYF.

The chain recombines TRBV12-3 or TRBV12-4 with TRBJ1-1, with 8 positions matching TRBD1. There are 15 residues in the CDR3. V dropped 7 bases and J dropped 1; count of bases not matched to a gene: 8. The CDR3 DNA follows: TGTGCCAGCACTTTGACGACAGGGGCGAACACTGAAGCTTTCTTT. It specifies CASTLTTGANTEAFF.

The chain is built from TRBV6-1 and TRBJ2-7; the D is unclear. Germline V gene lookup returns CDR1 MNHNS and CDR2 SASEGT. V gave up 5 bases and J gave up 5 bases, with 19 bases separating them. The CDR3 consists of 15 residues. The CDR3 sequence is CASSRRATRSDEQYF. CDR3 bases: TGTGCCAGCAGTAGACGGGCAACGAGGAGCGACGAGCAGTACTTC.

This clonotype was observed a few times. The rearrangement joins TRBV7-2 to TRBJ2-7; 7 bases are a match to TRBD1. Germline CDR1 reads SGHTA; CDR2 reads FQGNSA. V lost 5 bases and J lost 3; bases outside the gene matches: 7. This CDR3 comprises 14 residues. For the CDR3, the DNA is TGTGCCAGCAGCGCGTACAGGGGTAACTACGAGCAGTACTTC. Translating gives CASSAYRGNYEQYF. Full variable domain (remainder filled in from reference TRBV7-2 and TRBJ2-7): GAGVSQSPSNKVTEKGKDVELRCDPISGHTALYWYRQSLGQGLEFLIYFQGNSAPDKSGLPSDRFSAERTGGSVSTLTIQRTQQEDSAVYLCASSAYRGNYEQYFGPGTRLTVT.

V is TRBV7-2 and J is TRBJ2-3; D not resolved. Per the germline V gene, CDR1 is SGHTA and CDR2 is FQGNSA. This CDR3 region has 10 residues. Trimming took 8 bases from V and 1 from J, leaving 1 base between them. The CDR3 bases are TGTGCCAGCGGCACAGATACGCAGTATTTT. Encoded protein: CASGTDTQYF.

A remark on this clonotype: This likely stems from a read error, as it lies one base from a far larger clone. The chain recombines TRBV7-2 with TRBJ2-1; no clear D gene. Germline loops: CDR1 SGHTA, CDR2 FQGNSA. The CDR3 covers 15 residues. With 7 bases removed from V and 10 bases from J, the gap between germline ends came to 23 bases. The DNA for the CDR3 is TGTGCCAGCAACCCAACTTTCTCTATTATTGGAGAGCAGTTCTTC. Its protein product is CASNPTFSIIGEQFF.

The sample holds many counts of this clonotype. The chain is built from TRBV7-9 and TRBJ1-1, with 7 bases matching TRBD1. This CDR3 is 12 amino acids long. V shed 5 bases, J shed 9 bases, and the junction held 6 bases outside the gene matches. Germline lookup yields CDR1 SEHNR and CDR2 FQNEAQ (reference sequence). CDR3 in amino acids: CASSLNRGQAFF. The DNA of the CDR3 is TGTGCCAGCAGCCTCAACAGGGGCCAAGCTTTCTTT.

The rearrangement links TRBV29-1 to TRBJ2-3; 7 nucleotides align to TRBD2. Germline V lookup: CDR1 SQVTM, CDR2 ANQGSEA. The J segment lost 2 bases and the V segment lost 6 bases, leaving 2 bases of the junction unmatched. This CDR3 has 12 amino acids. The CDR3 nucleotides read TGCAGCGTGGGGACTATCACAGATACGCAGTATTTT. Amino acid sequence: CSVGTITDTQYF.

This chain uses TRBV18 with TRBJ2-7; TRBD2 matches 11 bases. CDR1 and CDR2 (germline): KGHSH, LQKENI. Trimming took 4 bases from V and 4 from J; bases not matched to a gene: 6. The CDR3 runs to 15 residues. The CDR3 sequence is CASSRPGTSGYEQYF. Written as DNA, the CDR3 is TGTGCCAGCTCACGCCCGGGGACTAGCGGTTACGAGCAGTACTTC.

This clonotype was recorded many times. This chain connects TRBV5-4 to TRBJ1-1; TRBD1 aligns across 7 bases. This CDR3 is 14 amino acids long. CDR1 is SGHNT and CDR2 is YYREEE in the germline V gene (reference sequence). With 1 base clipped from V and 4 bases from J, the junction kept 4 bases outside the gene matches. The CDR3 nucleotides are TGTGCCAGCAGCTTGCGACAGGGAAGCACTGAAGCTTTCTTT. Its translation is CASSLRQGSTEAFF.

This clonotype occurred many times. The chain couples TRBV20-1 to TRBJ1-6, with unresolved D. Trimming pared 5 bases from V and 7 bases from J, leaving 15 bases between. The CDR3 covers 14 residues. Germline V gives CDR1 DFQATT, CDR2 SNEGSKA (reference sequence). CDR3: CSAGYTFGNSPLHF. The CDR3 nucleotides are TGCAGTGCTGGGTACACTTTCGGGAATTCACCCCTCCACTTT.